One sample yielded the 32 T cell receptor beta chains listed below, sequenced in a study of T cells expressing NK-cell markers. TCRdb reworked the 5' RACE reads into one entry per CDR3 protein, no DNA. The sample includes 140,000 or so distinct CDR3 sequences. Sequenced sample: blood T cells: a sorted CD56 or NKG2C T cell subset, CD4+ or CD8+ T cells, or bulk PBMC T cells (not recorded which). The receptor set was obtained from a young man in good health.

J is TRBJ2-5 and V is TRBV3-1; TCRdb gives TRBD2 as the D gene, but with no DNA this cannot be confirmed. Looked up from germline, CDR1 is LGHDT and CDR2 is YNNKEL (reference sequence). The CDR3 is 16 amino acids. CDR3 region: CASSHTPGLPMETQYF.

The chain carries TRBV11-2 and TRBJ1-1. This CDR3 is 12 amino acids long. Germline loops: CDR1 SGHAT, CDR2 FQNNGV. CDR3 protein: CASSLARSEAFF.

The chain employs TRBV7-8 and TRBJ2-5; TCRdb outputs TRBD1, but without DNA this stays unchecked. This CDR3 is built from 16 residues. CDR1 and CDR2 from the germline V gene are SGHVS and FQNEAQ. CDR3 residues: CASSLRDRVDEETQYF.

The rearrangement joins TRBV20-1 to TRBJ2-7; TCRdb's D call, TRBD2, is unchecked because there is no DNA. Germline V gene data show CDR1 as DFQATT and CDR2 as SNEGSKA (reference sequence). This CDR3 is 11 amino acids long. CDR3 sequence: CSPKREFEQYF.

The chain combines TRBV29-1 with TRBJ1-2; there is no DNA to check the TCRdb D call of TRBD1. This CDR3 spans 16 amino acids. Looked up from germline, CDR1 is SQVTM and CDR2 is ANQGSEA. CDR3 in amino acids: CSVTPGQGQELYGYTF.

V gene TRBV5-1 combines with J gene TRBJ2-1. From germline, CDR1 is SGHRS and CDR2 YFSETQ. The CDR3 runs to 15 residues. The CDR3 sequence: CASSSYVGSYNEQFF.

Here the CDR3 reads CASSTGMGEETQYF. The chain couples TRBV5-8 to TRBJ2-5; TCRdb proposes TRBD2, but this gene call is untestable without DNA. The V gene's germline CDR1 is SGHTS and CDR2 YDEGEE. The CDR3 covers 14 residues.

The rearrangement uses TRBV15 and TRBJ2-4; TCRdb's D gene call, TRBD1, goes unchecked for lack of DNA. Looked up from germline, CDR1 is LNHNV and CDR2 is YYDKDF (reference sequence). There are 13 residues in the CDR3. The CDR3 spells CATSEGSKNIQYF.

The rearrangement links TRBV29-1 to TRBJ2-7. The CDR3 runs to 15 residues. Germline CDR1 reads SQVTM; CDR2 reads ANQGSEA. The CDR3 reads CSVDWVGYGSYEQYF.

V gene TRBV12-5 combines with J gene TRBJ1-5; TCRdb selects TRBD1, and the lack of DNA leaves this call unchecked. This CDR3 is built from 14 residues. The germline CDR1 and CDR2 sequences are LGHNT and FRNRAP. CDR3 sequence: CANPRGRHNQPQHF.

This sequence joins TRBV4-3 and TRBJ2-7; the TCRdb D gene call, TRBD1, has no DNA to confirm it. Germline CDR1 and CDR2: LGHNA and YSLEER. The CDR3 runs to 13 residues. The CDR3 sequence: CASSQGQGGEQYF.

CDR3 protein: CASKVAGAYEQYF. The chain recombines TRBV6-1 with TRBJ2-7; TCRdb lists TRBD1, though no DNA is available to test this call. The CDR3 sequence is 13 residues long. Germline CDR1 is MNHNS and CDR2 is SASEGT.

The J gene is TRBJ1-6, the V gene TRBV11-2; TCRdb's D call of TRBD1 is untestable without DNA. Germline V lookup: CDR1 SGHAT, CDR2 FQNNGV. This CDR3 is 14 amino acids long. This CDR3 reads CASTPDRGNSPLHF.

The chain has TRBV28 and TRBJ2-1; TCRdb names TRBD2, which stays unverified in the absence of DNA. Germline V gene data show CDR1 as MDHEN and CDR2 as SYDVKM. This CDR3 has 14 amino acids. CDR3 sequence: CASSPPSGRGEQFF.

This chain links TRBV3-1 with TRBJ1-4. The CDR3 is 16 residues long. Germline CDR1 is LGHDT and CDR2 is YNNKEL (reference sequence). The CDR3 region is CASSQDIGSDFGKLFF. Full variable domain (remainder filled in from reference TRBV3-1 and TRBJ1-4): DTAVSQTPKYLVTQMGNDKSIKCEQNLGHDTMYWYKQDSKKFLKIMFSYNNKELIINETVPNRFSPKSPDKAHLNLHINSLELGDSAVYFCASSQDIGSDFGKLFFGSGTQLSVL.

The chain uses TRBV7-6 and TRBJ2-1; the D gene TCRdb calls, TRBD2, cannot be checked with no DNA. CDR1 is SGHVS and CDR2 is FNYEAQ in the germline V gene. The length of the CDR3 is 13 residues. This CDR3 is CASSPSATNEQFF.

The chain has TRBV6-4 and TRBJ2-1; TCRdb designates TRBD1, a call that cannot be tested without DNA. The CDR3 spans 12 residues. The germline V gene has CDR1 MRHNA and CDR2 SNTAGT. The CDR3 here is CASSEGGTEQFF.

The V gene is TRBV7-9, the J gene TRBJ1-4; TCRdb's assignment of TRBD1 cannot be checked, as there is no DNA. CDR3 length equals 15 residues. Germline V gives CDR1 SEHNR, CDR2 FQNEAQ (reference sequence). This CDR3 is CASSPWTAANEKLFF.

The J gene is TRBJ2-1, the V gene TRBV19. Germline CDR1 LNHDA, CDR2 SQIVND (reference sequence). This CDR3 contains 13 residues. The CDR3 sequence is CASSRPDEDEQFF. Variable domain in full (rest from reference TRBV19 and TRBJ2-1): DGGITQSPKYLFRKEGQNVTLSCEQNLNHDAMYWYRQDPGQGLRLIYYSQIVNDFQKGDIAEGYSVSREKKESFPLTVTSAQKNPTAFYLCASSRPDEDEQFFGPGTRLTVL.

The chain employs TRBV10-1 and TRBJ2-5; TCRdb proposes TRBD1, but this gene call is untestable without DNA. Germline CDR1 reads WNHNN; CDR2 reads SYGVQD (reference sequence). CDR3 length: 19 residues. CDR3: CASSESQSLDRGHRETQYF.

J is TRBJ2-7 and V is TRBV7-9; TCRdb outputs TRBD2, but without DNA this stays unchecked. The CDR3 sequence is 15 residues long. Per germline, CDR1 SEHNR and CDR2 FQNEAQ (reference sequence). CDR3 residues: CASSETSGSSYEQYF. Combining the CDR3 with reference TRBV7-9 and TRBJ2-7 gives the whole variable domain DTGVSQNPRHKITKRGQNVTFRCDPISEHNRLYWYRQTLGQGPEFLTYFQNEAQLEKSRLLSDRFSAERPKGSFSTLEIQRTEQGDSAMYLCASSETSGSSYEQYFGPGTRLTVT.

The V and J genes are TRBV12-3 or TRBV12-4 and TRBJ2-2; TCRdb selects TRBD2, and the lack of DNA leaves this call unchecked. The CDR3 has 16 residues. CDR3 amino acids: CASSPTSGRRSGELFF.

The CDR3 loop reads CGSRSGTGEETQYF. The V gene is TRBV12-3 or TRBV12-4, the J gene TRBJ2-5; TCRdb designates TRBD1, a call that cannot be tested without DNA. The CDR3 has 14 residues.

J is TRBJ2-3 and V is TRBV7-3. Per the germline V gene, CDR1 is SGHTA and CDR2 is FQGTGA. The CDR3 extends over 14 amino acids. CDR3 in amino acids: CASSLGEWTDTQYF.

The chain carries TRBV12-3 or TRBV12-4 and TRBJ1-2. The CDR3 contains 15 residues. CDR3 loop: CASSLAPGGGIGYTF.

The V gene is TRBV2, the J gene TRBJ2-2; the TCRdb D gene call, TRBD1, has no DNA to confirm it. This CDR3 contains 16 residues. CDR1 and CDR2 from the germline V gene are SNHLY and FYNNEI. CDR3 sequence: CASSEGRTGYTGELFF.

V gene TRBV11-2 combines with J gene TRBJ2-5; TCRdb's D call of TRBD2 is untestable without DNA. The CDR3 loop spans 17 amino acids. Germline V lookup: CDR1 SGHAT, CDR2 FQNNGV. The CDR3 spells CASSLFGRGSLSETQYF.

V usage is TRBV14 and J usage is TRBJ2-5; TCRdb's D call of TRBD1 is untestable without DNA. CDR1 and CDR2 (germline): SGHDN, FVKESK. This CDR3 contains 15 residues. CDR3 amino acids: CASSQGWGLGETQYF.

This chain links TRBV7-2 with TRBJ2-7. In germline, CDR1 is SGHTA, CDR2 FQGNSA. This CDR3 has 15 amino acids. The CDR3 reads CASSLLVGKGYEQYF.

V usage is TRBV20-1 and J usage is TRBJ2-3. Germline CDR1 and CDR2: DFQATT and SNEGSKA (reference sequence). The CDR3 contains 15 residues. Here the CDR3 reads CSAREMFTSTDTQYF.

This chain uses TRBV15 with TRBJ1-1. The CDR3 has 13 residues. CDR1 and CDR2 from the germline V gene are LNHNV and YYDKDF (reference sequence). The CDR3 spells CATSMLGTAEAFF.

The genes are TRBV20-1 and TRBJ2-2; TCRdb indicates TRBD2, and absent DNA this call remains unverified. CDR1 DFQATT and CDR2 SNEGSKA come from the germline V gene (reference sequence). The length of the CDR3 is 16 residues. The CDR3 protein is CSARPLLAGDTGELFF.